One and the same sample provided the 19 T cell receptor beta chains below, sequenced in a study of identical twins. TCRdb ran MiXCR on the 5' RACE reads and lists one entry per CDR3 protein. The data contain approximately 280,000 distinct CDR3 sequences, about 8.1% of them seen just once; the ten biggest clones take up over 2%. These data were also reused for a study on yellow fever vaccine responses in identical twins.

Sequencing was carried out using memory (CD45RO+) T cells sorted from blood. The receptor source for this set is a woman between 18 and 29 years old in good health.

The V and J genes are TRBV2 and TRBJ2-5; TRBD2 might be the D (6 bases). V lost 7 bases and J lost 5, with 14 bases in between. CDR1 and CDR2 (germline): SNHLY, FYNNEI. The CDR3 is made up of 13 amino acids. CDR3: CASNRGNGETQYF. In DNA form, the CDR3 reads TGTGCCAGCAACCGGGGGAACGGGGAGACCCAGTACTTC.

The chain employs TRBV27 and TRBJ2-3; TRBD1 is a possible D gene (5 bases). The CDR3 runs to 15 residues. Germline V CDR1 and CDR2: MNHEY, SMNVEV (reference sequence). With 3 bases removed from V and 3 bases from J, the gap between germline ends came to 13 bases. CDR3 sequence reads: CASSFSLRATDTQYF. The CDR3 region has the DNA TGTGCCAGCAGTTTTAGTCTCAGGGCTACAGATACGCAGTATTTT.

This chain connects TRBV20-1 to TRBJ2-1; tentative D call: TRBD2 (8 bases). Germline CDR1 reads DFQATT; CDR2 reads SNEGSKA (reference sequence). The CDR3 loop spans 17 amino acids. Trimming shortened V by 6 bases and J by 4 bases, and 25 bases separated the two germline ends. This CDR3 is CSAPGTASGTSYNEQFF. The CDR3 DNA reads TGCAGTGCCCCCGGGACAGCCTCCGGGACTAGTTACAATGAGCAGTTCTTC.

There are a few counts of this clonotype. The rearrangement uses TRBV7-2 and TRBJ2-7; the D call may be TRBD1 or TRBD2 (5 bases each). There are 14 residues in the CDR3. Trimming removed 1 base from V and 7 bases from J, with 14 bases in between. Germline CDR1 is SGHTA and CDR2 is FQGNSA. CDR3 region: CASSLGLGTGEQYV. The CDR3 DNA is TGTGCCAGCAGCTTAGGTTTGGGGACGGGGGAGCAGTACGTC.

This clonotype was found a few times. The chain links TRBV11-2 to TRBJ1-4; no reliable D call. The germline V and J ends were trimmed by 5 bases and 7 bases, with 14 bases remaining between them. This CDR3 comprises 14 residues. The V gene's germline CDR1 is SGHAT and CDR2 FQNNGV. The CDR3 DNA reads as TGTGCCAGCAGCCCTTCGATAACGGGTGAAAAACTGTTTTTT. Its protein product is CASSPSITGEKLFF.

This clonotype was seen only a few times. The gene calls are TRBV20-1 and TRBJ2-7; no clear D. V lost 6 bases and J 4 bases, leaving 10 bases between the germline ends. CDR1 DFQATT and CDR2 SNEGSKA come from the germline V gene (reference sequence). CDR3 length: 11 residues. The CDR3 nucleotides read TGCAGTGCCTTCCCCCCGTACGAGCAGTACGTC. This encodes CSAFPPYEQYV.

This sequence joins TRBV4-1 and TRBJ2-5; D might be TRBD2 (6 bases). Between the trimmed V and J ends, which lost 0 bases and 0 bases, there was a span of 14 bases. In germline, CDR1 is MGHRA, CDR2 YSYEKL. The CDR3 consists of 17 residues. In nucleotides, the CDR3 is TGCGCCAGCAGCCAAGACCGGGGGAACCCGTACCAAGAGACCCAGTACTTC. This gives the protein CASSQDRGNPYQETQYF.

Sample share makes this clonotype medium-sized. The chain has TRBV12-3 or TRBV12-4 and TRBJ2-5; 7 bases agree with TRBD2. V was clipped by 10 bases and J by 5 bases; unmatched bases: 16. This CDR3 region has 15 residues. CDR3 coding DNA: TGTGCCACCAGACCTAGGGGCGGGAGTGGCGAGACCCAGTACTTC. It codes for CATRPRGGSGETQYF.

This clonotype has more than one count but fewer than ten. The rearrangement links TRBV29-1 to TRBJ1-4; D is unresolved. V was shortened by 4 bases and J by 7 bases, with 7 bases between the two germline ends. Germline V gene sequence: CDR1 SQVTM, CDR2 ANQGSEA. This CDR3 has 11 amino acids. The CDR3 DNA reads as TGCAGCGTTGCCGTAGGTGAAAAACTGTTTTTT. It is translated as CSVAVGEKLFF.

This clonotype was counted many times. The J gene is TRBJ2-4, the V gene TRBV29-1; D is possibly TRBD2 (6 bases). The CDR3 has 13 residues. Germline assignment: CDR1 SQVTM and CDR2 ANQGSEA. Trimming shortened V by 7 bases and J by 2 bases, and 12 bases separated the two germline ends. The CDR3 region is CSAEEGTKNIQYF. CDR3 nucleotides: TGCAGCGCCGAGGAGGGAACCAAAAACATTCAGTACTTC.

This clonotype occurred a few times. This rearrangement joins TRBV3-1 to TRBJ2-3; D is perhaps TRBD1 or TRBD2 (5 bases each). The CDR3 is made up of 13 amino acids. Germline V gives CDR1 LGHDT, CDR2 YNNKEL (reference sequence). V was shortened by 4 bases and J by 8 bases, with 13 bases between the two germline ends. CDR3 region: CASSPGTSGTQYF. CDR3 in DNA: TGTGCCAGCAGCCCGGGGACCAGTGGTACGCAGTATTTT.

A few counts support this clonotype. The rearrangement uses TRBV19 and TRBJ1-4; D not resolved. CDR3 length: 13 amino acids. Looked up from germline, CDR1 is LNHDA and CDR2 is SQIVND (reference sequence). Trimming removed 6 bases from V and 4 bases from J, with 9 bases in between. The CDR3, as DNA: TGTGCCAGTAGCCAGAACTATAATGAAAAACTGTTTTTT. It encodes CASSQNYNEKLFF. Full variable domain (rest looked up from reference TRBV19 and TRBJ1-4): DGGITQSPKYLFRKEGQNVTLSCEQNLNHDAMYWYRQDPGQGLRLIYYSQIVNDFQKGDIAEGYSVSREKKESFPLTVTSAQKNPTAFYLCASSQNYNEKLFFGSGTQLSVL.

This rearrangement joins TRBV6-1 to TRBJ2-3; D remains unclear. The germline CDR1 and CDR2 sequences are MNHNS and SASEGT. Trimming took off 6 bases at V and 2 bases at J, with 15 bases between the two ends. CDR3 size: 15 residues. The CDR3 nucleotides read TGTGCCAGCAGGCAGGTCGGCTATTCCACAGATACGCAGTATTTT. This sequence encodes CASRQVGYSTDTQYF.

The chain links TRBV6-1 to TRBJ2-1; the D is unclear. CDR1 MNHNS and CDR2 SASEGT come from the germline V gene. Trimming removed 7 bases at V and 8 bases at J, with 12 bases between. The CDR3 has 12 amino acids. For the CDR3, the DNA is TGTGCCAGCACGGGCAGTCGTCATGAGCAGTTCTTC. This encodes CASTGSRHEQFF.

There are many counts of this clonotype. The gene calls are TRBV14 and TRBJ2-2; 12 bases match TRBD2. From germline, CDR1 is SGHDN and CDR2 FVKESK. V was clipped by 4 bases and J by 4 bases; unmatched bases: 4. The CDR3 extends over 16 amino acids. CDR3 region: CASSLLAGGRTGELFF. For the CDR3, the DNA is TGTGCCAGCAGCCTTCTAGCGGGAGGGCGCACCGGGGAGCTGTTTTTT.

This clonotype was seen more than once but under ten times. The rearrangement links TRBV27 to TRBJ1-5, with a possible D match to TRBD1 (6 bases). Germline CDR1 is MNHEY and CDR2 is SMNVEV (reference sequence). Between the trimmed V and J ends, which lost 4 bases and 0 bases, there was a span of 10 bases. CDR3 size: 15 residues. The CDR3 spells CASSWGPYSNQPQHF. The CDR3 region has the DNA TGTGCCAGCAGTTGGGGGCCGTATAGCAATCAGCCCCAGCATTTT.

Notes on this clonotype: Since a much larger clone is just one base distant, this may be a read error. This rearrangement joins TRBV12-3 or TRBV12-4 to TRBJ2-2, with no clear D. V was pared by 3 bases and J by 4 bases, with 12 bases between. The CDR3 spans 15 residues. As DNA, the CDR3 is TGTGCCAGCAGTTTCGGGTGGTCGGGCACCGGGGAGCTGTTTTTT. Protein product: CASSFGWSGTGELFF.

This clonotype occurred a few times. The CDR3 protein is CAIRRNQGAGNSGANVLTF. The CDR3 DNA reads TGTGCCATCAGACGGAACCAGGGGGCCGGCAACTCTGGGGCCAACGTCCTGACTTTC. The chain couples TRBV10-3 to TRBJ2-6, with 8 bases matching TRBD1. CDR3 size: 19 residues. Trimming at V came to 6 bases and at J to 0 bases, leaving 13 bases not matched to a gene. CDR1 and CDR2 from the germline V gene are ENHRY and SYGVKD.

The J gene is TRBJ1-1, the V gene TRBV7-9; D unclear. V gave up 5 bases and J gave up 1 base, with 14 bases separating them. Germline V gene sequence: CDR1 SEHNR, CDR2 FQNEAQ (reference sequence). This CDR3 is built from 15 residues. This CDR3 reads CASSREAGSNTEAFF. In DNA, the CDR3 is TGTGCCAGCAGCAGGGAGGCGGGTTCGAACACTGAAGCTTTCTTT. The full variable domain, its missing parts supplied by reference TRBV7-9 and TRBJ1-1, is DTGVSQNPRHKITKRGQNVTFRCDPISEHNRLYWYRQTLGQGPEFLTYFQNEAQLEKSRLLSDRFSAERPKGSFSTLEIQRTEQGDSAMYLCASSREAGSNTEAFFGQGTRLTVV.